The clone carrying this T cell receptor beta chain came up once. Antigen specificity is unknown. The data were taken from a study of T cell responses to AZD1222 COVID-19 vaccine. The protocol was immunoSEQ multiplex PCR, while the TCRdb copy is restricted to in-frame clones and leaves out a portion. This sample has 88,000 or so clones, with roughly nine tenths found just once. Whole-study findings and limits: Distributed over spike, vaccine-associated CD4 TCRs predominated at 160-218 and 743-854.

The input for sequencing was peripheral blood, taken on day 0 of AZD1222 vaccination. The TCR originated in an adult in good health.

CDR3 region: CASRAGLAGGEQFF. The CDR3, as DNA: TGTGCCAGCAGGGCCGGACTAGCGGGAGGTGAGCAGTTCTTC. This chain links TRBV2 with TRBJ2-1; 14 positions agree with TRBD2. CDR1 and CDR2 from the germline V gene are SNHLY and FYNNEI. This CDR3 has 14 residues. V gave up 6 bases and J gave up 9 bases; unmatched junction bases: 4.